The 22 T cell receptor beta chains in this list originate from one sample, sequenced in a study of blood T cells in healthy people across ages. Primers used in a second PCR of about 7 to 11 cycles were a sample-barcoded 5' primer and a J-beta primer mix. TCRdb reanalysed the 5' RACE reads using MiXCR and keeps one entry per CDR3 protein. Among 600,000 to 900,000 distinct CDR3 sequences listed, 20% to 30% were seen once. The data were also submitted as part of a second study, on T cells of mothers and their children.

The sample comprised blood. Receptors were obtained from a boy younger than 18 in good health.

Ten or more counts support this clonotype. At one end the junction does not follow the germline gene, possibly because of a read error. The chain uses TRBV5-1 and TRBJ2-5; D is perhaps TRBD2 (6 bases). Germline CDR1 and CDR2: SGHRS and YFSETQ. There are 13 residues in the CDR3. The chain's CDR3 is CASSLRGLETQYF. The DNA of the CDR3 is TGTGCCAGCAGCTTACGGGGACTCGAGACCCAGTACTTC.

The V and J genes are TRBV6-5 and TRBJ2-5, with 9 bases fitting TRBD1. The CDR3 spans 15 residues. The germline V gene has CDR1 MNHEY and CDR2 SVGAGI. With V trimmed by 7 bases and J by 4 bases, 10 bases remained unmatched. CDR3 in DNA: TGTGCCAGCACTACACAGGGGGCAAGTGGAGAGACCCAGTACTTC. It encodes CASTTQGASGETQYF.

A few counts support this clonotype. J is TRBJ1-4 and V is TRBV27, with D possibly TRBD1 on 6 matching bases. Between the trimmed V and J ends, which lost 8 bases and 2 bases, there was a span of 27 bases. This CDR3 region has 19 residues. Germline CDR1 reads MNHEY; CDR2 reads SMNVEV (reference sequence). The CDR3: CASGAGDRTLGVTNEKLFF. The CDR3, as DNA: TGTGCCAGCGGAGCAGGGGATCGAACTCTTGGAGTTACTAATGAAAAACTGTTTTTT.

This rearrangement joins TRBV7-2 to TRBJ2-7; D possibly corresponds to TRBD2 (6 bases). Germline CDR1 is SGHTA and CDR2 is FQGNSA. CDR3 length equals 17 residues. The ends were cut back, 5 bases at V and 5 bases at J, with 25 bases in the middle. This CDR3 is CASSTPRGASGRDEQYF. DNA of the CDR3: TGTGCCAGCAGCACCCCTAGAGGCGCCAGCGGGCGGGACGAGCAGTACTTC.

This clonotype was seen only a few times. The genes are TRBV4-1 and TRBJ2-5; TRBD2 matches 7 bases. The DNA end is more similar to TRBJ2-7, so the J call may be wrong. In germline, CDR1 is MGHRA, CDR2 YSYEKL. There are 15 residues in the CDR3. The CDR3 DNA reads as TGCGCCAGCAGCCCACTCCGGGACTACTCCTACGAGCAGTACTTC. Translation gives CASSPLRDYSYEQYF.

The rearrangement uses TRBV20-1 and TRBJ1-5; 10 bases map to TRBD1. CDR3 length equals 13 residues. Per the germline V gene, CDR1 is DFQATT and CDR2 is SNEGSKA (reference sequence). The V segment lost 5 bases and the J segment 7 bases; nucleotides outside the gene matches: 5. The CDR3 DNA sequence: TGCAGTGCTCGCGGGACAGGGGACCAGCCCCAGCATTTT. The encoded protein is CSARGTGDQPQHF.

The chain is built from TRBV15 and TRBJ2-5; TRBD1 is a possible D gene (5 bases). With 9 bases removed from V and 4 bases from J, the gap between germline ends came to 15 bases. Looked up from germline, CDR1 is LNHNV and CDR2 is YYDKDF (reference sequence). The CDR3 contains 13 residues. CDR3 DNA sequence: TGTGCCACTGCCTGGGGCCGTAGAGAGACCCAGTACTTC. Its translation is CATAWGRRETQYF.

This clonotype came up a few times. The V call is TRBV28, the J call TRBJ1-2; D possibly corresponds to TRBD1 (6 bases). This CDR3 is built from 14 residues. In germline, CDR1 is MDHEN, CDR2 SYDVKM. V shed 6 bases and J shed 7 bases, with 18 bases lying between them. In nucleotides, the CDR3 is TGTGCCAGCAGCACAGGGTCGGCGGCCGCTGGCTACACCTTC. It translates to CASSTGSAAAGYTF.

The rearrangement uses TRBV19 and TRBJ2-1; D is perhaps TRBD1 or TRBD2 (5 bases each). This CDR3 region has 13 residues. Germline V gene lookup returns CDR1 LNHDA and CDR2 SQIVND (reference sequence). V was cut by 7 bases and J by 8 bases, with 15 bases left in between. The CDR3 spells CASMRDGHYEQFF. DNA for the CDR3: TGTGCCAGTATGAGGGACGGACACTATGAGCAGTTCTTC.

This clonotype was found a few times. The J gene is TRBJ1-1, the V gene TRBV3-1, with D possibly being TRBD1 (6 bases). The CDR3 extends over 14 amino acids. Germline V gene lookup returns CDR1 LGHDT and CDR2 YNNKEL (reference sequence). Trimming removed 4 bases at V and 4 bases at J, with 13 bases between. The CDR3 region is CASSPLQGGTEAFF. The CDR3 DNA reads as TGTGCCAGCAGCCCCTTACAAGGGGGCACTGAAGCTTTCTTT.

Turning to this clonotype: At one end the junction does not follow the germline gene, possibly because of a read error. The rearrangement links TRBV6-1 to TRBJ2-1; D perhaps matches TRBD2 (6 bases). The CDR3 contains 11 residues. Germline values: CDR1 MNHNS, CDR2 SASEGT. The CDR3 nucleotides are TGTGCCAGCAGGTATTCGGGGGAGCCGTACTTC. It encodes CASRYSGEPYF.

The V and J genes are TRBV12-3 or TRBV12-4 and TRBJ2-2; D may correspond to TRBD1 or TRBD2 (6 bases each). Trimming removed 1 base from V and 6 bases from J, with 12 bases in between. This CDR3 is built from 15 residues. The CDR3 loop is CASSLGGAGSGELFF. CDR3 coding DNA: TGTGCCAGCAGTTTAGGGGGGGCGGGATCCGGGGAGCTGTTTTTT.

This clonotype has more than one count but fewer than ten. V gene TRBV5-4 combines with J gene TRBJ1-2; tentatively, D is TRBD1 (6 bases). CDR1 is SGHNT, CDR2 YYREEE, per germline (reference sequence). The CDR3 spans 13 residues. The germline V and J ends were trimmed by 7 bases and 6 bases, with 16 bases remaining between them. Here the CDR3 reads CASRPGGADGYTF. The CDR3 DNA reads as TGTGCCAGCCGGCCCGGGGGGGCTGATGGCTACACCTTC.

This sequence joins TRBV20-1 and TRBJ2-3; D might be TRBD2 (5 bases). In germline, CDR1 is DFQATT, CDR2 SNEGSKA (reference sequence). With 2 bases removed from V and 0 bases from J, the gap between germline ends came to 9 bases. This CDR3 comprises 14 residues. In DNA, the CDR3 is TGCAGTGCTAGATCTAGACTAAGCACAGATACGCAGTATTTT. It encodes CSARSRLSTDTQYF.

The rearrangement joins TRBV4-1 to TRBJ2-6; the match to TRBD2 covers 12 bases. Unmatched junction bases numbered 7, after V lost 2 bases and J lost 2 bases. The CDR3 is 19 amino acids. The V gene's germline CDR1 is MGHRA and CDR2 YSYEKL. The CDR3 DNA reads TGCGCCAGCAGCCAACCGACTAGCGGGGGAATCGCTGGGGCCAACGTCCTGACTTTC. As protein: CASSQPTSGGIAGANVLTF.

This chain connects TRBV27 to TRBJ2-1, with TRBD1 as a possible D gene (6 bases). CDR3 length: 14 amino acids. Germline CDR1 is MNHEY and CDR2 is SMNVEV (reference sequence). The V end was cut by 5 bases, the J end by 10 bases, with 18 bases between. The CDR3 nucleotides are TGTGCCAGCAGTGTCGGGACATTTGTTATAGAGCAGTTCTTC. Protein sequence: CASSVGTFVIEQFF.

The genes are TRBV10-3 and TRBJ2-5, with 10 nucleotides matching TRBD2. TRBJ2-1 matches the DNA end more closely, so the J call is doubtful. This CDR3 is 14 amino acids long. The germline V gene encodes CDR1 ENHRY and CDR2 SYGVKD. CDR3 in DNA: TGTGCCGTACGCCCCTGGACTAGCGGTAACAAGCAGTTCTTC. Translating gives CAVRPWTSGNKQFF.

The chain is built from TRBV10-2 and TRBJ1-4; 9 bases fit TRBD1. The germline V gene encodes CDR1 WSHSY and CDR2 SAAADI. The J segment lost 3 bases and the V segment lost 6 bases, leaving 5 bases of the junction unmatched. The CDR3 runs to 15 residues. The CDR3 region has the DNA TGCGCCAGCAGCGACAGGGGGGCCCCTAATGAAAAACTGTTTTTT. Residues: CASSDRGAPNEKLFF.

This clonotype was counted only a few times. The gene calls are TRBV10-3 and TRBJ1-5; D gene ambiguous. The CDR3 loop spans 13 amino acids. CDR1 is ENHRY, CDR2 SYGVKD, per germline. With 7 bases removed from V and 0 bases from J, the gap between germline ends came to 7 bases. The DNA for the CDR3 is TGTGCCATCAACCCTGATAGCAATCAGCCCCAGCATTTT. It codes for CAINPDSNQPQHF.

J is TRBJ1-4 and V is TRBV5-1; 7 nucleotides agree with TRBD1. Germline V CDR1 and CDR2: SGHRS, YFSETQ. After removal of 4 bases from V and 3 bases from J, the junction contained 9 bases not matched to a gene. The CDR3 runs to 16 residues. The CDR3 coding sequence is TGCGCCAGCAGCGCAATTACAGGGGCGTCTAATGAAAAACTGTTTTTT. It codes for CASSAITGASNEKLFF.

The chain recombines TRBV20-1 with TRBJ1-4, with 9 bases matching TRBD1. Germline trimming cut 4 bases from V and 7 bases from J; bases unmatched to any gene: 13. This CDR3 comprises 16 residues. Per germline, CDR1 DFQATT and CDR2 SNEGSKA (reference sequence). The CDR3: CSATLGGGQGIEKLFF. DNA for the CDR3: TGCAGTGCTACCCTTGGAGGCGGACAGGGGATTGAAAAACTGTTTTTT.

V and J are TRBV9 and TRBJ2-1, with D possibly called TRBD1 or TRBD2 (5 bases each). Trimming shortened V by 3 bases and J by 5 bases, and 15 bases separated the two germline ends. The CDR3 contains 15 residues. The germline V gene has CDR1 SGDLS and CDR2 YYNGEE. CDR3 region: CASSGRGAKDNEQFF. The CDR3 DNA reads TGTGCCAGCAGCGGGAGAGGGGCGAAGGACAATGAGCAGTTCTTC.